These 13 T cell receptor beta chains were sequenced from one sample in a study of identical twins. TCRdb itself ran the 5' RACE reads through MiXCR, one entry per CDR3 protein. The table records 640,000 or so distinct CDR3 sequences, 5.5% to 6.5% of them present only once. Source material: naive T cells sorted from blood. The source of these receptors is a man between 18 and 35 years old in good health.

This clonotype has at least ten counts. The rearrangement links TRBV20-1 to TRBJ1-1; D is undetermined. Germline values: CDR1 DFQATT, CDR2 SNEGSKA (reference sequence). Trimming removed 3 bases from V and 5 bases from J, with 7 bases in between. The length of the CDR3 is 11 residues. This CDR3 is CSASWGTEAFF. In DNA, the CDR3 is TGCAGTGCTAGCTGGGGAACTGAAGCTTTCTTT.

In its sample, this clonotype was seen many times. The J gene is TRBJ1-1, the V gene TRBV7-2; possible D gene TRBD1, 5 bases. Looked up from germline, CDR1 is SGHTA and CDR2 is FQGNSA. V shed 2 bases and J shed 1 base, with 8 bases lying between them. CDR3 length equals 14 residues. The CDR3 here is CASSLRTQNTEAFF. CDR3 sequence (DNA): TGTGCCAGCAGCTTACGGACACAGAACACTGAAGCTTTCTTT.

In its sample, this clonotype was seen many times. The rearrangement uses TRBV7-2 and TRBJ2-7; no definite D call. From germline, CDR1 is SGHTA and CDR2 FQGNSA. The V gene lost 1 base and the J gene lost 5 bases, with 6 bases spanning the gap. CDR3 length: 12 amino acids. CDR3 bases: TGTGCCAGCAGCTTAGGGCCCCACGAGCAGTACTTC. Its translation is CASSLGPHEQYF.

This clonotype was counted at least ten times. J is TRBJ2-7 and V is TRBV7-2, with TRBD2 identical over 8 bases. The CDR3 sequence is 12 residues long. From germline, CDR1 is SGHTA and CDR2 FQGNSA. With 4 bases clipped from V and 9 bases from J, the junction kept 5 bases outside the gene matches. The CDR3: CASSSGLAGQYF. CDR3 in DNA: TGTGCCAGCAGCTCAGGACTAGCCGGGCAGTACTTC. The whole variable domain, filled in from reference TRBV7-2 and TRBJ2-7, reads GAGVSQSPSNKVTEKGKDVELRCDPISGHTALYWYRQSLGQGLEFLIYFQGNSAPDKSGLPSDRFSAERTGGSVSTLTIQRTQQEDSAVYLCASSSGLAGQYFGPGTRLTVT.

This clonotype has a count of ten or more. This chain joins TRBV5-1 and TRBJ2-7, with unresolved D. Germline values: CDR1 SGHRS, CDR2 YFSETQ. The CDR3 has 15 amino acids. V was clipped by 2 bases and J by 6 bases, with 18 bases between them. The CDR3 reads CASSFGGVSVGEQYF. The CDR3 coding sequence is TGCGCCAGCAGCTTCGGCGGAGTCTCGGTAGGCGAGCAGTACTTC.

The rearrangement links TRBV20-1 to TRBJ2-7; maybe TRBD2 (6 bases). The CDR3 is made up of 14 amino acids. The V gene's germline CDR1 is DFQATT and CDR2 SNEGSKA (reference sequence). The V and J ends lost 3 bases and 0 bases respectively, with 12 bases between them. CDR3 nucleotide sequence: TGCAGTGCTAGTCGAGGGCGGGACTCCTACGAGCAGTACTTC. Residues: CSASRGRDSYEQYF.

This clonotype was recorded many times. V is TRBV7-9 and J is TRBJ2-1; tentative D call: TRBD1 (5 bases). The CDR3 covers 14 residues. Germline V gene lookup returns CDR1 SEHNR and CDR2 FQNEAQ (reference sequence). The ends were cut back, 5 bases at V and 6 bases at J, with 14 bases in the middle. CDR3: CASSLALGVNEQFF. The CDR3 bases are TGTGCCAGCAGCCTTGCTTTAGGGGTCAATGAGCAGTTCTTC. The variable domain in full, with the rest retrieved from reference TRBV7-9 and TRBJ2-1, is DTGVSQNPRHKITKRGQNVTFRCDPISEHNRLYWYRQTLGQGPEFLTYFQNEAQLEKSRLLSDRFSAERPKGSFSTLEIQRTEQGDSAMYLCASSLALGVNEQFFGPGTRLTVL.

Of note for this clonotype: A much larger clonotype is one base distant, so this may be a read error. The rearrangement joins TRBV2 to TRBJ1-5; no clear D. Between the trimmed V and J ends, which lost 3 bases and 0 bases, there was a span of 6 bases. In germline, CDR1 is SNHLY, CDR2 FYNNEI. This CDR3 has 14 residues. CDR3 protein: CASSDSTSNQPQHF. The CDR3 DNA sequence: TGTGCCAGCAGTGACTCGACTAGCAATCAGCCCCAGCATTTT.

The chain uses TRBV9 and TRBJ2-5; TRBD2 agrees at 10 bases. CDR1 is SGDLS and CDR2 is YYNGEE in the germline V gene. After removal of 2 bases from V and 1 base from J, the junction contained 8 bases not matched to a gene. This CDR3 has 17 residues. The CDR3, as DNA: TGTGCCAGCAGCGTCGGGGTAGCGGGAGGACCCCAAGAGACCCAGTACTTC. Its protein product is CASSVGVAGGPQETQYF.

J is TRBJ2-1 and V is TRBV7-9; 8 nucleotides align to TRBD1. The CDR3 covers 14 residues. From germline, CDR1 is SEHNR and CDR2 FQNEAQ (reference sequence). J lost 6 bases, V lost 7 bases, and 8 bases had no gene match. CDR3 residues: CASIMGQVPNEQFF. CDR3 in DNA: TGTGCCAGCATCATGGGACAGGTTCCCAATGAGCAGTTCTTC.

The table lists this clonotype with many counts. The J gene is TRBJ2-1, the V gene TRBV20-1, with 14 bases aligning to TRBD2. CDR3 length: 17 amino acids. Germline V gene sequence: CDR1 DFQATT, CDR2 SNEGSKA (reference sequence). J was trimmed by 7 bases and V by 2 bases; bases with no gene match: 10. CDR3 loop: CSARTSGLAGGKNEQFF. The CDR3 nucleotides read TGCAGTGCTAGAACCTCAGGACTAGCGGGAGGTAAGAATGAGCAGTTCTTC.

This clonotype was seen a handful of times. The V gene is TRBV7-2, the J gene TRBJ2-2; possibly TRBD2 for D (6 bases). Trimming stripped 4 bases from V and 1 base from J, with 19 bases between. CDR3 size: 18 residues. CDR1 is SGHTA and CDR2 is FQGNSA in the germline V gene. CDR3 residues: CASSSSVGFAENTGELFF. The CDR3 nucleotides are TGTGCCAGCAGCTCTAGCGTGGGGTTCGCGGAGAACACCGGGGAGCTGTTTTTT.

The chain links TRBV7-9 to TRBJ2-3; 10 bases agree with TRBD2. V gave up 10 bases and J gave up 0 bases; unmatched junction bases: 7. The CDR3 totals 15 residues. Germline-derived CDR1 and CDR2 are SEHNR and FQNEAQ (reference sequence). CDR3 bases: TGTGCCACATTAGCGGGAGGCCCTAGCACAGATACGCAGTATTTT. It codes for CATLAGGPSTDTQYF.